This entry features one T cell receptor beta chain sequence. This sample was included in a study of PD-1 blockade in classical Hodgkin lymphoma. Study-wide background: Patients got intravenous nivolumab 3 mg/kg every 2 weeks.

The CDR3 has 17 amino acids. Looked up from germline, CDR1 is SGHTA and CDR2 is FQGNSA. V gave up 5 bases and J gave up 6 bases; unmatched junction bases: 14. Time point reported: cycle 4 day 1 (C4D1), after six to seven weeks of nivolumab. With no exception, relapse followed autologous stem cell transplantation in all patients, and brentuximab vedotin exposure varied. The assay was immunoSEQ multiplex PCR, and TCRdb's table has in-frame clones only and misses some. Found here are 100,000 or so clones, around 90% of them singletons; the top ten hold roughly 20%. This chain links TRBV7-2 with TRBJ2-3; 10 bases are a match to TRBD2. This TCR was recovered from a human donor with classical Hodgkin lymphoma. Sequencing used peripheral blood mononuclear cells (PBMCs), obtained before the fourth cycle of nivolumab. The CDR3 is CASSANGAAGGTDTQYF. As DNA, the CDR3 is TGTGCCAGCAGCGCCAATGGAGCAGCGGGAGGGACGGATACGCAGTATTTT.